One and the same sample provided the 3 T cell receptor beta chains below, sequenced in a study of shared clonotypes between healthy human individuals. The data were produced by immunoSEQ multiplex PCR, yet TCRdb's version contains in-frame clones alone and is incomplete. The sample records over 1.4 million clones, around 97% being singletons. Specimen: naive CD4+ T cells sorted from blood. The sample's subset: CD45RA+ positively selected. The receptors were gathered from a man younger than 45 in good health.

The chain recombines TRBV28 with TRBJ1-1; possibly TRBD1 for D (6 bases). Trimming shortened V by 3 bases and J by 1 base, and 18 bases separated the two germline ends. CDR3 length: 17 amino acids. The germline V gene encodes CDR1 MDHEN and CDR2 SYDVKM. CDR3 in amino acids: CASSFPRTGTRNTEAFF. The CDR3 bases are TGTGCCAGCAGTTTCCCCCGTACAGGGACGAGGAACACTGAAGCTTTCTTT.

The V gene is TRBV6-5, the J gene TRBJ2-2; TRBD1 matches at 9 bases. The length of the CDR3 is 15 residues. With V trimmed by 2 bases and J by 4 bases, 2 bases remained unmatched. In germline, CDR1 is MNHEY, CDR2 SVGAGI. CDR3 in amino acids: CASSYETGGTGELFF. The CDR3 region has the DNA TGTGCCAGCAGTTACGAGACAGGGGGCACCGGGGAGCTGTTTTTT.

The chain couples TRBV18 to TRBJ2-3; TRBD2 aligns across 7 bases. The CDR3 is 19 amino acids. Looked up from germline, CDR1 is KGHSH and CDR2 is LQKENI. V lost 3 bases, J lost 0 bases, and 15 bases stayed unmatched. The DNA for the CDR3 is TGTGCCAGCTCACCTTATGTACTTCTAGCGGCTACTAGCACAGATACGCAGTATTTT. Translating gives CASSPYVLLAATSTDTQYF.